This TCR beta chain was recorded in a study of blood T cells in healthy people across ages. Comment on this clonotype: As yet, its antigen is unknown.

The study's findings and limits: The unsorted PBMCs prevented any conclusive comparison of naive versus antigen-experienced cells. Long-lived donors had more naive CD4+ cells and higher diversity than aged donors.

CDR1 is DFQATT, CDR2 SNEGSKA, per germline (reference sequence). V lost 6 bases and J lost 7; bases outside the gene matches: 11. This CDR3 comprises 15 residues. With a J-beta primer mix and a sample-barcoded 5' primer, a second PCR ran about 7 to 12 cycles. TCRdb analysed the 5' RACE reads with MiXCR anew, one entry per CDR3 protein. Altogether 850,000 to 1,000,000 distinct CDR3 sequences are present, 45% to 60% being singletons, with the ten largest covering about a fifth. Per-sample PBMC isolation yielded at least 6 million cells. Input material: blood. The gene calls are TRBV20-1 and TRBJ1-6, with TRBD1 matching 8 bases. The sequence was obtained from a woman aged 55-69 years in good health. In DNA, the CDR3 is TGCAGTGCACGACAGGGGCTTGGGATGAATTCACCCCTCCACTTT. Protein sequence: CSARQGLGMNSPLHF.